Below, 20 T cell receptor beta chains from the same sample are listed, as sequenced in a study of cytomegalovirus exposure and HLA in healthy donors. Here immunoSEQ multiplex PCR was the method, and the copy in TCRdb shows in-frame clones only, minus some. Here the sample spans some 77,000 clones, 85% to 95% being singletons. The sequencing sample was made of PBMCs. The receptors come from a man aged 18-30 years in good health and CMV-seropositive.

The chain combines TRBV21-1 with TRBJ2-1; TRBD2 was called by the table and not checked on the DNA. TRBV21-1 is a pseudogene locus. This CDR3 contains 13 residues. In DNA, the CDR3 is TGTGCCAGCAGCAAAAGGGGACTACAGTCGCGGTTCTTC. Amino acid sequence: CASSKRGLQSRFF.

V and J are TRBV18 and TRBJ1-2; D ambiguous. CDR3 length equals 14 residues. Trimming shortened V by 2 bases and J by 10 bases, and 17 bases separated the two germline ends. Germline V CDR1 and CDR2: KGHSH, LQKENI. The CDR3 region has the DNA TGTGCCAGCTCACCAGGGCTGGGCCCGGAAGACTACACCTTC. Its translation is CASSPGLGPEDYTF.

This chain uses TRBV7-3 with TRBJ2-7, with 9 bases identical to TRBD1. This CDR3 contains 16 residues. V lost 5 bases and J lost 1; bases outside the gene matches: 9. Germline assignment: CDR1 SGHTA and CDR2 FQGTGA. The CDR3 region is CASSPQGGTGSYEQYF. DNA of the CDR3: TGTGCCAGCAGCCCCCAAGGGGGGACAGGGTCCTACGAGCAGTACTTC.

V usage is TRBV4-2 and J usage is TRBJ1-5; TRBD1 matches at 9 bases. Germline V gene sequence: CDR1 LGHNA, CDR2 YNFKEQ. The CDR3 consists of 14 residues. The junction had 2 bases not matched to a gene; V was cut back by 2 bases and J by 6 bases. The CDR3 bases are TGTGCCAGCAGCCAATCACAGGGGGCTCAGCCCCAGCATTTT. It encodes CASSQSQGAQPQHF.

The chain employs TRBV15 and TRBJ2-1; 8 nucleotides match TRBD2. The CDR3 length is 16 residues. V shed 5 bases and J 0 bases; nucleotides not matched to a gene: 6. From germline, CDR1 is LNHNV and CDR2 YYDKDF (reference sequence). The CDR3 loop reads CATSPSGTSSYNEQFF. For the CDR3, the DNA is TGTGCCACCAGCCCATCCGGGACTAGCTCCTACAATGAGCAGTTCTTC. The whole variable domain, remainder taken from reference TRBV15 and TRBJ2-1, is DAMVIQNPRYQVTQFGKPVTLSCSQTLNHNVMYWYQQKSSQAPKLLFHYYDKDFNNEADTPDNFQSRRPNTSFCFLDIRSPGLGDTAMYLCATSPSGTSSYNEQFFGPGTRLTVL.

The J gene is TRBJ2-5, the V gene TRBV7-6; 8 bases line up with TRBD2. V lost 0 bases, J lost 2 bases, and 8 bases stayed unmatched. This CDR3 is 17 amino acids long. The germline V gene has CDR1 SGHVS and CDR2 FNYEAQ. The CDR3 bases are TGTGCCAGCAGCTTAGCGTCGGCTAGCGGGCGACAAGAGACCCAGTACTTC. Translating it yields CASSLASASGRQETQYF.

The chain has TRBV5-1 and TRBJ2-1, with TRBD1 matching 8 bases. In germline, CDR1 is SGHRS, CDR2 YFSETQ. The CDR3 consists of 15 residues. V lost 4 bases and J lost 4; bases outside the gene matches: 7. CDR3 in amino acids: CASSESGTGYNEQFF. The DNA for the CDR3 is TGCGCCAGCAGCGAATCCGGGACAGGATACAATGAGCAGTTCTTC.

Here the CDR3 DNA reads TGTGCCAGCAGTTTTCCGGGCAGGGCCCTTTACGAGCAGTACTTC. Protein: CASSFPGRALYEQYF. The J gene is TRBJ2-7, the V gene TRBV27; a possible D gene is TRBD1 (5 bases). Germline V lookup: CDR1 MNHEY, CDR2 SMNVEV (reference sequence). CDR3 length equals 15 residues. Trimming pared 3 bases from V and 4 bases from J, leaving 16 bases between.

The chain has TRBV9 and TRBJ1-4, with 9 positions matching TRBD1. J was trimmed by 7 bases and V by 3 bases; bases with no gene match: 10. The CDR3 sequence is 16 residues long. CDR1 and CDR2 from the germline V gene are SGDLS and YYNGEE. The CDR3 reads CASSATGGGLAEKLFF. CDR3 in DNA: TGTGCCAGCAGCGCAACAGGGGGCGGTTTAGCTGAAAAACTGTTTTTT.

CDR3 sequence: CASSPGEGIGNYGYTF. The CDR3 nucleotides are TGCGCCAGCAGCCCGGGGGAGGGGATTGGTAACTATGGCTACACCTTC. The chain recombines TRBV4-1 with TRBJ1-2; possible D gene TRBD1, 5 bases. The germline V gene encodes CDR1 MGHRA and CDR2 YSYEKL. This CDR3 region has 16 residues. Trimming left V 4 bases short and J 1 base short, with 16 bases between.

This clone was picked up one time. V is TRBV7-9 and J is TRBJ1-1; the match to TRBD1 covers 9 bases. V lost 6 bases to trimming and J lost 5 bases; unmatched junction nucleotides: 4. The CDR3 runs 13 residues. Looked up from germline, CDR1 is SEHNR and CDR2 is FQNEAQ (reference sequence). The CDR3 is CASRSGQGTEAFF. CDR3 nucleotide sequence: TGTGCCAGCAGATCGGGACAGGGAACTGAAGCTTTCTTT. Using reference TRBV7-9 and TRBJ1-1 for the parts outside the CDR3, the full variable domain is DTGVSQNPRHKITKRGQNVTFRCDPISEHNRLYWYRQTLGQGPEFLTYFQNEAQLEKSRLLSDRFSAERPKGSFSTLEIQRTEQGDSAMYLCASRSGQGTEAFFGQGTRLTVV.

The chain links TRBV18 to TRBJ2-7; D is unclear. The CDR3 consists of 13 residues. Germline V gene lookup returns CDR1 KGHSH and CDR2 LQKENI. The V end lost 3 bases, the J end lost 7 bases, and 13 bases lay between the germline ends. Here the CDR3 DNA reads TGTGCCAGCTCACCGGGCGATAGAAGTGAGCAGTACTTC. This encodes CASSPGDRSEQYF.

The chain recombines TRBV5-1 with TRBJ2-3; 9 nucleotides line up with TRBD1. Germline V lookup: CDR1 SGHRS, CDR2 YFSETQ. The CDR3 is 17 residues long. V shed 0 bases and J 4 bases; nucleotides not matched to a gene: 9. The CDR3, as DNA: TGCGCCAGCAGCTTGGGATTCTCGGGACAGGGTTCAGATACGCAGTATTTT. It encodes CASSLGFSGQGSDTQYF.

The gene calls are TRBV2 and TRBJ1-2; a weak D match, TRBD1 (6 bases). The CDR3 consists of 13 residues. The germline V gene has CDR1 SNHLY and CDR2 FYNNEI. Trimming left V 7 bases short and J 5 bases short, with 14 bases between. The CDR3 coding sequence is TGTGCCAGCATTCAAGGGGGGGGATATGGCTACACCTTC. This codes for CASIQGGGYGYTF.

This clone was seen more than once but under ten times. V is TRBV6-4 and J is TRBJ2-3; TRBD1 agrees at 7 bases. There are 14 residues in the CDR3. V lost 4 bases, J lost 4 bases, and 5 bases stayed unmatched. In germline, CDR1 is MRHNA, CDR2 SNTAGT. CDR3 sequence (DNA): TGTGCCAGCAGTGGGGATACAGGGGCAGATACGCAGTATTTT. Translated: CASSGDTGADTQYF.

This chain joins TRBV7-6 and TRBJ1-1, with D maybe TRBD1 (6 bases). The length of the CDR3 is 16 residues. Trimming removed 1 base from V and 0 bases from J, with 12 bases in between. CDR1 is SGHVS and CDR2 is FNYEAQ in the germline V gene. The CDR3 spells CASSLEMGALNTEAFF. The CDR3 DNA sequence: TGTGCCAGCAGCTTAGAGATGGGGGCACTGAACACTGAAGCTTTCTTT.

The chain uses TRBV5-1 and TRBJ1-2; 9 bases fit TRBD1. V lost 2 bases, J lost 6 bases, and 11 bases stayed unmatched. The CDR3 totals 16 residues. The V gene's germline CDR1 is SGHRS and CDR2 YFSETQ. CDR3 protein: CASSLGQGRVGDGYTF. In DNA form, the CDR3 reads TGCGCCAGCAGCTTAGGACAGGGGAGAGTGGGTGATGGCTACACCTTC. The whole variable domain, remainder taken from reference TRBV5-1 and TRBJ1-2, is KAGVTQTPRYLIKTRGQQVTLSCSPISGHRSVSWYQQTPGQGLQFLFEYFSETQRNKGNFPGRFSGRQFSNSRSEMNVSTLELGDSALYLCASSLGQGRVGDGYTFGSGTRLTVV.

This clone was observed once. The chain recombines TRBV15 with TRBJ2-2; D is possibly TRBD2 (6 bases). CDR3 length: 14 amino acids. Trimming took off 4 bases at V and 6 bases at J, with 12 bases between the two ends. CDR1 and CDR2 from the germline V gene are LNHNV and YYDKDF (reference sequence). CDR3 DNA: TGTGCCACCAGCACGGGACTGTCCTCCGGGGAGCTGTTTTTT. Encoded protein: CATSTGLSSGELFF.

The CDR3 spells CASSVFTTTYGYTF. CDR3 DNA sequence: TGTGCCAGCAGTGTATTTACCACAACCTATGGCTACACCTTC. The genes are TRBV2 and TRBJ1-2, with no clear D. Germline V lookup: CDR1 SNHLY, CDR2 FYNNEI. This CDR3 region has 14 residues. V lost 4 bases and J lost 4, with 13 bases in between.

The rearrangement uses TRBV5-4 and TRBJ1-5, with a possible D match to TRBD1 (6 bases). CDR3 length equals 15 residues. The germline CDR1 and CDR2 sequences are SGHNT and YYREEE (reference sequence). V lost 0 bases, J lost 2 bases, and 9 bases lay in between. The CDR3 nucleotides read TGTGCCAGCAGCTTGGCCCCAGGGGGCAATCAGCCCCAGCATTTT. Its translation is CASSLAPGGNQPQHF.